This T cell receptor beta chain is drawn from a study of cytomegalovirus exposure and HLA in healthy donors. Per the germline V gene, CDR1 is SGHDT and CDR2 is YYEEEE. Trimming removed 1 base from V and 6 bases from J, with 14 bases in between. The CDR3 covers 14 residues. The PCR used 60 Vbeta and 13 Jbeta primers. Clones were read by immunoSEQ multiplex PCR, and TCRdb kept only the in-frame ones, dropping some. The data contain around 160,000 clones, 73% of them seen just once; the ten biggest clones take up 1.5% to 2%. The genes are TRBV5-6 and TRBJ2-7; the D gene is possibly TRBD1 (6 bases). The clonotype comes from a woman between 18 and 30 years old in good health and CMV-seronegative. Sequences were obtained from PBMCs. The CDR3: CASSLRDTLGEQYF. DNA of the CDR3: TGTGCCAGCAGCTTGAGGGACACGCTTGGCGAGCAGTACTTC.